What follows are 2 T cell receptor beta chains derived from one specimen sequenced in a study of immune evolution from preneoplasia to lung adenocarcinoma. Assay used: immunoSEQ multiplex PCR; TCRdb lists only in-frame clones, some missing. The sample lists 20,000 to 25,000 clones, approximately 71% occurring once. Sequenced material: FFPE invasive lung adenocarcinoma tissue. These TCRs come from a person in their sixties with lung adenocarcinoma.

The V gene is TRBV28, the J gene TRBJ1-2; D is ambiguous. Germline V gives CDR1 MDHEN, CDR2 SYDVKM. V lost 8 bases to trimming and J lost 6 bases, with 10 bases between them. The CDR3 is made up of 11 amino acids. CDR3 sequence (DNA): TGTGCCAGCGGCCTTTTTGATGGCTACACCTTC. Protein sequence: CASGLFDGYTF.

The chain carries TRBV30 and TRBJ2-1, with a tentative D call TRBD1 (6 bases). Deletions cut 2 bases from V and 0 bases from J, with 11 bases between. The CDR3 spans 15 residues. Germline lookup yields CDR1 GTSNPN and CDR2 SVGIG (reference sequence). CDR3 in amino acids: CAWSQTGSSYNEQFF. The DNA for the CDR3 is TGTGCCTGGAGTCAGACAGGAAGCTCCTACAATGAGCAGTTCTTC.